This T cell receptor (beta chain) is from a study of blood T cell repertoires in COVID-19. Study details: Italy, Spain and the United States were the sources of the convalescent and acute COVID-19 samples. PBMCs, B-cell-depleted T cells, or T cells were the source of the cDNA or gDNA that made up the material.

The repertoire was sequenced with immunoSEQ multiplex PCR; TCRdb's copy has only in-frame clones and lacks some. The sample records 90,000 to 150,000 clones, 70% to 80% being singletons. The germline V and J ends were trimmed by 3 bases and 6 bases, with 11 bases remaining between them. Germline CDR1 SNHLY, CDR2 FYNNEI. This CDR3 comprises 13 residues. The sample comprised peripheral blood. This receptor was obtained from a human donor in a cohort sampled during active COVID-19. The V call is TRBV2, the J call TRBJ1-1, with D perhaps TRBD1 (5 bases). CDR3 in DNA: TGTGCCAGCAGTGAGCCCGACAGACCTGAAGCTTTCTTT. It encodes CASSEPDRPEAFF.